The 16 T cell receptor beta chains below were found in one sample sequenced in a study of T cells after yellow fever vaccination. TCRdb itself ran the 5' RACE reads through MiXCR, one entry per CDR3 protein. This table holds some 240,000 distinct CDR3 sequences, about 5% found once. Sequencing used CD4+ T cells sorted from PBMCs, obtained on the day of the yellow fever booster vaccination. Receptors originate from a man aged 18 to 30 who received the YFV17D yellow fever vaccine.

This clonotype has more than one count but fewer than ten. The chain uses TRBV7-2 and TRBJ2-7; 8 bases match TRBD1. From germline, CDR1 is SGHTA and CDR2 FQGNSA. The CDR3 has 16 amino acids. The V segment lost 3 bases and the J segment 0 bases; nucleotides outside the gene matches: 7. CDR3 DNA sequence: TGTGCCAGCAGCTTTGCCGGGACAGGCGCCTCCTACGAGCAGTACTTC. Translating it yields CASSFAGTGASYEQYF.

This clonotype appeared a few times. The rearrangement links TRBV6-5 to TRBJ1-1, with D perhaps matching TRBD1 (6 bases). This CDR3 is 11 amino acids long. Germline V gene lookup returns CDR1 MNHEY and CDR2 SVGAGI. V gave up 6 bases and J gave up 8 bases, with 10 bases separating them. The CDR3 DNA reads TGTGCCAGCAGACAGGGTTGGGAAGCTTTCTTT. Its protein is CASRQGWEAFF.

This clonotype was counted ten times or more. The J gene is TRBJ2-3, the V gene TRBV7-2; D not resolved. The CDR3 spans 12 residues. Germline loops: CDR1 SGHTA, CDR2 FQGNSA. The V end was cut by 6 bases, the J end by 2 bases, with 6 bases between. DNA of the CDR3: TGTGCCAGCAGGCCTTACACAGATACGCAGTATTTT. This codes for CASRPYTDTQYF. Drawing the rest from reference TRBV7-2 and TRBJ2-3, the complete variable domain is GAGVSQSPSNKVTEKGKDVELRCDPISGHTALYWYRQSLGQGLEFLIYFQGNSAPDKSGLPSDRFSAERTGGSVSTLTIQRTQQEDSAVYLCASRPYTDTQYFGPGTRLTVL.

Many counts were recorded for this clonotype. This chain uses TRBV20-1 with TRBJ1-5; D possibly corresponds to TRBD1 (5 bases). V was clipped by 6 bases and J by 5 bases, with 23 bases between them. The germline V gene has CDR1 DFQATT and CDR2 SNEGSKA (reference sequence). The CDR3 totals 16 residues. The CDR3, as DNA: TGCAGTGCCCAACCCCTGACAGCGCATCCACATCAGCCCCAGCATTTT. This codes for CSAQPLTAHPHQPQHF.

The chain uses TRBV11-2 and TRBJ1-1; tentative D call: TRBD1 (5 bases). Germline V lookup: CDR1 SGHAT, CDR2 FQNNGV. This CDR3 region has 14 residues. Between the trimmed V and J ends, which lost 1 base and 10 bases, there was a span of 16 bases. CDR3 DNA sequence: TGTGCCAGCAGCTTAGTTACGGGAAGGGGCTTAGCTTTCTTT. It translates to CASSLVTGRGLAFF. Full variable domain (missing parts from reference TRBV11-2 and TRBJ1-1): EAGVAQSPRYKIIEKRQSVAFWCNPISGHATLYWYQQILGQGPKLLIQFQNNGVVDDSQLPKDRFSAERLKGVDSTLKIQPAKLEDSAVYLCASSLVTGRGLAFFGQGTRLTVV.

This clonotype was counted a few times. The rearrangement joins TRBV12-3 or TRBV12-4 to TRBJ2-2; D is possibly TRBD1 (5 bases). The CDR3 sequence is 16 residues long. V was pared by 6 bases and J by 5 bases, with 19 bases between. CDR3 amino acids: CASSPTRAFGTGELFF. The CDR3 DNA follows: TGTGCCAGCAGCCCAACCAGGGCCTTCGGGACCGGGGAGCTGTTTTTT.

This clonotype was counted at least ten times. This rearrangement joins TRBV18 to TRBJ1-5, with 7 bases lining up with TRBD1. The trim removed 2 bases at V and 5 bases at J, leaving 9 bases unmatched. Per the germline V gene, CDR1 is KGHSH and CDR2 is LQKENI. This CDR3 comprises 16 residues. The CDR3 sequence is CASSPEGAAVYQPQHF. The CDR3 DNA is TGTGCCAGCTCACCAGAGGGGGCGGCAGTTTATCAGCCCCAGCATTTT.

V gene TRBV2 combines with J gene TRBJ2-3, with 9 nucleotides matching TRBD2. The germline V gene has CDR1 SNHLY and CDR2 FYNNEI. This CDR3 is built from 14 residues. Trimming took 6 bases from V and 4 from J; bases not matched to a gene: 5. The CDR3 nucleotides read TGTGCCAGCAGAGACGGGACTAGCCCAGATACGCAGTATTTT. Amino acids: CASRDGTSPDTQYF.

This chain joins TRBV7-3 and TRBJ2-1, with D possibly called TRBD1 or TRBD2 (5 bases each). The germline gives CDR1 SGHTA, CDR2 FQGTGA. There are 13 residues in the CDR3. The V end lost 2 bases, the J end lost 11 bases, and 13 bases lay between the germline ends. CDR3 DNA sequence: TGTGCCAGCAGCTTACGGGACGACTCAAAGCAGTTCTTC. Protein: CASSLRDDSKQFF.

This clonotype has only a few counts. The chain links TRBV4-2 to TRBJ2-1, with 7 bases lining up with TRBD2. The ends lost 1 base at V and 2 bases at J; junction bases unmatched: 8. Germline V gene data show CDR1 as LGHNA and CDR2 as YNFKEQ. The CDR3 sequence is 17 residues long. The CDR3 DNA reads as TGTGCCAGCAGCCAAGTATCAGCGGGGTCAACCTACAATGAGCAGTTCTTC. Protein: CASSQVSAGSTYNEQFF.

This clonotype was counted only a few times. V usage is TRBV5-1 and J usage is TRBJ2-3; TRBD1 might be the D (6 bases). This CDR3 spans 14 amino acids. V gave up 3 bases and J gave up 5 bases, with 13 bases separating them. CDR1 is SGHRS, CDR2 YFSETQ, per germline. CDR3 DNA sequence: TGCGCCAGCAGCTCCAGGGGCGCGGGAGATACGCAGTATTTT. It is translated as CASSSRGAGDTQYF.

The table lists this clonotype with many counts. The genes are TRBV7-2 and TRBJ2-3; D might be TRBD2 (5 bases). The germline V gene encodes CDR1 SGHTA and CDR2 FQGNSA. Between the trimmed V and J ends, which lost 2 bases and 0 bases, there was a span of 6 bases. The CDR3 has 14 residues. CDR3 region: CASSLRGSTDTQYF. The CDR3 bases are TGTGCCAGCAGCTTACGGGGTAGCACAGATACGCAGTATTTT.

The rearrangement uses TRBV3-1 and TRBJ1-6; a weak D match, TRBD1 (5 bases). The CDR3 consists of 14 residues. Trimming pared 1 base from V and 10 bases from J, leaving 11 bases between. Germline CDR1 reads LGHDT; CDR2 reads YNNKEL (reference sequence). For the CDR3, the DNA is TGTGCCAGCAGCCAAGCAGGGAATTCATCACCCCTCCACTTT. Protein sequence: CASSQAGNSSPLHF.

This clonotype has a count of ten or more. The chain uses TRBV10-3 and TRBJ1-1; TRBD1 matches at 9 bases. Trimming took 8 bases from V and 6 from J; bases not matched to a gene: 13. The germline V gene has CDR1 ENHRY and CDR2 SYGVKD. This CDR3 has 15 residues. CDR3 sequence reads: CAIGPGTGNFPEAFF. The CDR3 DNA sequence: TGTGCCATCGGCCCGGGGACAGGGAATTTCCCTGAAGCTTTCTTT.

The chain couples TRBV5-1 to TRBJ2-1; 8 bases are shared with TRBD2. CDR1 SGHRS and CDR2 YFSETQ come from the germline V gene. The length of the CDR3 is 16 residues. With V trimmed by 4 bases and J by 2 bases, 8 bases remained unmatched. The CDR3 is CASSPGGSGAYNEQFF. The CDR3 bases are TGCGCCAGCAGCCCCGGTGGTAGCGGGGCCTACAATGAGCAGTTCTTC. Full variable domain (remainder filled in from reference TRBV5-1 and TRBJ2-1): KAGVTQTPRYLIKTRGQQVTLSCSPISGHRSVSWYQQTPGQGLQFLFEYFSETQRNKGNFPGRFSGRQFSNSRSEMNVSTLELGDSALYLCASSPGGSGAYNEQFFGPGTRLTVL.

This clonotype was seen at least ten times. The V call is TRBV6-2 or TRBV6-3, the J call TRBJ1-2, with D uncertain. Trimming removed 6 bases from V and 8 bases from J, with 10 bases in between. The germline V gene encodes CDR1 MNHEY and CDR2 SVGEGT. The CDR3 totals 11 residues. In nucleotides, the CDR3 is TGTGCCAGCAGCACGGGAAGGGGCTACACCTTC. Residues: CASSTGRGYTF.